This entry features one T cell receptor (beta chain) sequence. This specimen comes from a study of shared clonotypes between healthy human individuals. Authors' data handling: Filtering differed since immunoSEQ provided only junctions, with no quality scores. Data came from immunoSEQ multiplex PCR; TCRdb stores just in-frame clones and leaves some out. The DNA was the basis for D and trimming; V, J and clone size are from that table. The sample records fewer than 1.6 million clones, less than 99% being singletons. The germline V gene has CDR1 MNHEY and CDR2 SVGAGI. CDR3 length equals 14 residues. The trim removed 6 bases at V and 3 bases at J, leaving 6 bases unmatched. In the CD4+ fraction, cells were divided into CD45RA+ naive and CD45RA-negative memory subsets.

The clonotype comes from a man in his thirties or forties in good health. Material for sequencing was naive CD4+ T cells sorted from blood. Regarding subset: CD45RA+ positively selected. This chain connects TRBV6-5 to TRBJ2-7, with 9 positions matching TRBD2. Written as DNA, the CDR3 is TGTGCCAGCAGGTTGTCGACTAGCGGCTACGAGCAGTACTTC. Translation gives CASRLSTSGYEQYF.